There are a few counts of the clone carrying this T cell receptor (beta chain). The antigen is not known. The CDR3 is 14 amino acids. J lost 11 bases, V lost 2 bases, and 6 bases had no gene match. Germline V gene data show CDR1 as SGDLS and CDR2 as YYNGEE. The data were taken from a study of identical twins. Study conclusions and caveats: The presence of invariant MAIT and iNKT cells could partly confound analyses of zero-insertion sequences.

TCRdb reanalysed the 5' RACE reads using MiXCR and keeps one entry per CDR3 protein. Of under 800,000 distinct CDR3 sequences in the sample, 21% were seen once. The sample also formed part of further work on T cells expressing NK-cell markers. That source notes: Similarly, these clonotypes led the CD3+CD56-NKG2C+ fraction as well in four donors.

The sample taken for sequencing was PBMCs. The receptor was derived from a woman between 18 and 30 years old in good health. The chain is built from TRBV9 and TRBJ2-2, with 10 nucleotides matching TRBD2. The CDR3 DNA follows: TGTGCCAGCAGCGTGACTAGCGGGTCGGGCGAGCTGTTTTTT. Translation: CASSVTSGSGELFF.